This TCR beta chain came from a study of blood T cells in healthy people across ages. The wider study: With template switching, about one barcoded beta molecule was captured per two T cells.

Using a J-beta primer mix together with a sample-barcoded 5' primer, a second PCR was run for about 6 to 11 cycles. MiXCR, applied by TCRdb to the 5' RACE reads, yields one record per CDR3 protein. The sample lists some 1.8 million distinct CDR3 sequences; about 39% were seen once. In the case of this clonotype: Its antigen is not known.

Study-wide results and limits: Higher diversity and more naive CD4+ cells were features of long-lived donors, compared to aged donors.

The germline CDR1 and CDR2 sequences are SNHLY and FYNNEI. V trimming: 2 bases; J trimming: 7 bases; junction bases outside the gene matches: 3. CDR3 size: 14 residues. This clonotype originated in a human donor in good health. Sequencing was performed on blood. V and J are TRBV2 and TRBJ2-1; TRBD2 agrees at 9 bases. The CDR3 sequence: CASSELAGPNEQFF. Here the CDR3 DNA reads TGTGCCAGCAGTGAACTAGCGGGGCCTAATGAGCAGTTCTTC.